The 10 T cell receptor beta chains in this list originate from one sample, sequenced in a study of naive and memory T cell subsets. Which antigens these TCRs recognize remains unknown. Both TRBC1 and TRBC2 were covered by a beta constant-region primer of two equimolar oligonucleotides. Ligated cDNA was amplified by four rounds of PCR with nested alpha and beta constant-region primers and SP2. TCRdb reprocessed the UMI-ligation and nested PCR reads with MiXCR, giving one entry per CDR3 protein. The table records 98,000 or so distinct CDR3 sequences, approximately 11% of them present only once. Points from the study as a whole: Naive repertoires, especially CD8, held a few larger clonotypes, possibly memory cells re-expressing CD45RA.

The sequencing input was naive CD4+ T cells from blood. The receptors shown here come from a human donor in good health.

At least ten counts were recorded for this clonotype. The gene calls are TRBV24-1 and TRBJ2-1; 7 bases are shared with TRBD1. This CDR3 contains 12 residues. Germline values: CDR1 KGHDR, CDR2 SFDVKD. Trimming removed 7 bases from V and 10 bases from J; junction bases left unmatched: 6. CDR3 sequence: CATRRGGGEQFF. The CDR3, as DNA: TGTGCCACCAGAAGAGGGGGCGGGGAGCAGTTCTTC.

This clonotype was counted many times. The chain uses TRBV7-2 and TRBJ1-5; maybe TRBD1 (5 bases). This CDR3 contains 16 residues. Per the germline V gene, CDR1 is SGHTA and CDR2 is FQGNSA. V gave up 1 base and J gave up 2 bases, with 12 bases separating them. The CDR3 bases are TGTGCCAGCAGCTTAGTTTTGAGGGGAGGCAATCAGCCCCAGCATTTT. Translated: CASSLVLRGGNQPQHF.

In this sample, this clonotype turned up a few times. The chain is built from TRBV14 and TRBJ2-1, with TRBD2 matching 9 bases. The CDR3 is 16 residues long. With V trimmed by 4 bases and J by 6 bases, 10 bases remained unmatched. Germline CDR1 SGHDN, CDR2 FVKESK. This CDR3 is CASSRWGSGSGNEQFF. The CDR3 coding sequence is TGTGCCAGCAGCCGCTGGGGTAGCGGGAGTGGCAATGAGCAGTTCTTC.

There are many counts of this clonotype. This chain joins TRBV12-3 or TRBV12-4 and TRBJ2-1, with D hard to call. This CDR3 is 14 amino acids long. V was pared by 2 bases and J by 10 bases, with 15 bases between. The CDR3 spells CASSLNSGHYEQFF. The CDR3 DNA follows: TGTGCCAGCAGTTTAAACTCCGGGCACTACGAGCAGTTCTTC.

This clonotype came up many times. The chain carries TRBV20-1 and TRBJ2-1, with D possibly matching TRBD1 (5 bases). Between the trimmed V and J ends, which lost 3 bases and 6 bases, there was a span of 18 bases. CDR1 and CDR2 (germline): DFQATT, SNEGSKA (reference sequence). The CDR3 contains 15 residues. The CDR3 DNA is TGCAGTGCTAGGGCTATCGGACACCCCCTCAATGAGCAGTTCTTC. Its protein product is CSARAIGHPLNEQFF.

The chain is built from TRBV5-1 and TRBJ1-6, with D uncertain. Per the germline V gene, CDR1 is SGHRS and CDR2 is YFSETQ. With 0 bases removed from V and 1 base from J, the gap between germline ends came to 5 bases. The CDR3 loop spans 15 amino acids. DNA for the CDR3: TGCGCCAGCAGCTTGGCCGAGTCCTATAATTCACCCCTCCACTTT. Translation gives CASSLAESYNSPLHF.

CDR3 nucleotides: TGCGCCAGCAGCTTCACTCTCAGGGGGCCCCTGCCGAACACTGAAGCTTTCTTT. Residues: CASSFTLRGPLPNTEAFF. This rearrangement joins TRBV5-1 to TRBJ1-1; 8 positions match TRBD1. Germline V CDR1 and CDR2: SGHRS, YFSETQ. The CDR3 extends over 18 amino acids. J lost 1 base, V lost 2 bases, and 13 bases had no gene match.

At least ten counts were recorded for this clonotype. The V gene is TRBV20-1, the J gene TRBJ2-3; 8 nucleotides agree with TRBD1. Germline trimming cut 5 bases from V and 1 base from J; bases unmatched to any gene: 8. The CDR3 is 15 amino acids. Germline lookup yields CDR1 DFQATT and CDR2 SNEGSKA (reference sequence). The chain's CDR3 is CSAVQGAQRTDTQYF. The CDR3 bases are TGCAGTGCTGTTCAGGGGGCTCAACGCACAGATACGCAGTATTTT.

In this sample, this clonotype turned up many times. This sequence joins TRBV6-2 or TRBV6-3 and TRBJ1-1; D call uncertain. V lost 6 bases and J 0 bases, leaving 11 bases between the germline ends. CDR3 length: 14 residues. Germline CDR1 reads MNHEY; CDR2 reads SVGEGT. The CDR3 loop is CASSLLTMNTEAFF. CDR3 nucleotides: TGTGCCAGCAGCCTCCTCACAATGAACACTGAAGCTTTCTTT.

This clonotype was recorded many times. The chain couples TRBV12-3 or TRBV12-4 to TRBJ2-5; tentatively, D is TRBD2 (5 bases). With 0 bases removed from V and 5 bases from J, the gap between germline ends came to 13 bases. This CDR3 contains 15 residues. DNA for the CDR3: TGTGCCAGCAGTTTAGCGCTGGGAGTCGGGGAGACCCAGTACTTC. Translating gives CASSLALGVGETQYF.